The clone carrying this T cell receptor beta chain was observed a handful of times. TCRdb's copy holds only in-frame clones and misses some; the assay was immunoSEQ multiplex PCR. The data hold tens of thousands of clones, with more than 75% observed a single time. This sample was included in a study of OX40 agonist ivuxolimab in advanced cancers. The overall study: Given to patients was ivuxolimab, an agonistic anti-OX40 (CD134) antibody. Patients were infused with ivuxolimab every 2 weeks at 0.01 to 10 mg/kg.

Baseline, cycle 4 day 1, and cycle 7 day 1 were the blood sampling points. The CDR3 consists of 12 residues. V lost 3 bases and J lost 8, with 8 bases in between. Per germline, CDR1 ENHRY and CDR2 SYGVKD. The V call is TRBV10-3, the J call TRBJ1-5; D call uncertain. The sequence came from an adult with an advanced solid tumor such as melanoma, head and neck, liver or kidney cancer. The material sequenced was CD4+ or CD8+ T cells sorted from blood, taken in a trial of the OX40 agonist ivuxolimab. CDR3 loop: CAISDRGEPQHF. The CDR3 DNA reads as TGTGCCATCAGTGATCGGGGTGAGCCCCAGCATTTT.